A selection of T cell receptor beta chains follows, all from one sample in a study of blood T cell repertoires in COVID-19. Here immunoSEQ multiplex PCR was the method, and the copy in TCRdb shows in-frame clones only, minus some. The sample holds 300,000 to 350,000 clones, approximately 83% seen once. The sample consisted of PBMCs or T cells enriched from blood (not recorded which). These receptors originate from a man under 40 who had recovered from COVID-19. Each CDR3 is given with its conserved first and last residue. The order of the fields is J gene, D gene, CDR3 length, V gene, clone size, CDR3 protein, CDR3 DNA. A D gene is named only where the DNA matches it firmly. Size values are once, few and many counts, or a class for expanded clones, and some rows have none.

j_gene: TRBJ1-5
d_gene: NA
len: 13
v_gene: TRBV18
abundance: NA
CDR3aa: CASSPWGEQPQHF
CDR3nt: TGTGCCAGCTCACCATGGGGGGAACAGCCCCAGCATTTT

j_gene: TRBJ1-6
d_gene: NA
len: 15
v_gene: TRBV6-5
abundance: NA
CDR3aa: CASSYSGGGSSPLHF
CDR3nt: TGTGCCAGCAGTTACTCGGGCGGTGGGAGTTCACCCCTCCACTTT

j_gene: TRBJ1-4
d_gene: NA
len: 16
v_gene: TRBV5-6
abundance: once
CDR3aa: CASSAGRDFIAEKLFF
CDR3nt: TGTGCCAGCAGCGCGGGCCGAGACTTCATAGCGGAAAAACTGTTTTTT

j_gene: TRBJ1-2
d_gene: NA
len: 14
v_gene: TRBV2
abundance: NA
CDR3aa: CASSYRVGTYGYTF
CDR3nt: TGTGCCAGCAGTTACAGGGTGGGAACCTATGGCTACACCTTC

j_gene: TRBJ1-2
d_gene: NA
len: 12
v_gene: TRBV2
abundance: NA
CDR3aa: CASTEVRYGYTF
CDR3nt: TGTGCCAGCACCGAGGTCCGCTATGGCTACACCTTC

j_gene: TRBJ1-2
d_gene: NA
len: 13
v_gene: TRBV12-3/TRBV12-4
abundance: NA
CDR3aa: CASSFSGFYGYTF
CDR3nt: TGTGCCAGCAGTTTCTCGGGTTTCTATGGCTACACCTTC

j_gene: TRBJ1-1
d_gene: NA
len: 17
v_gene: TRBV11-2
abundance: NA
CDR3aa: CASSLKVVRPRVNEAFF
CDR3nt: TGTGCCAGCAGCTTAAAGGTTGTACGGCCCAGGGTTAATGAAGCTTTCTTT

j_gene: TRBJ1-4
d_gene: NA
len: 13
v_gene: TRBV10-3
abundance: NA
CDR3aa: CAIRGGPNEKLFF
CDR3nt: TGTGCCATCAGAGGGGGTCCTAATGAAAAACTGTTTTTT

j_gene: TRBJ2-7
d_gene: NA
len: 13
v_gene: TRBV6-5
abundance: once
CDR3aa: CASSYGGPSEQYF
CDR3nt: TGTGCCAGCAGTTACGGGGGCCCCAGTGAGCAGTACTTC

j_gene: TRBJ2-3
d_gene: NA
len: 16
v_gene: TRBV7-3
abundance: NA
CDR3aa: CASSLNAQGTGDTQYF
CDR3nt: TGTGCCAGCAGCTTAAACGCGCAGGGGACCGGGGATACGCAGTATTTT

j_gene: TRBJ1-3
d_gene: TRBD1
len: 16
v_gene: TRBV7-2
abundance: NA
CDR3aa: CASSLTGGGGGNTIYF
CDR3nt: TGTGCCAGCAGTTTAACAGGGGGTGGTGGTGGAAACACCATATATTTT

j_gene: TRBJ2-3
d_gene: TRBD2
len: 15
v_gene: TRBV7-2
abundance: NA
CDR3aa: CASSNIAGPQGTQYF
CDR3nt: TGTGCCAGCAGCAACATAGCGGGGCCCCAGGGTACGCAGTATTTT

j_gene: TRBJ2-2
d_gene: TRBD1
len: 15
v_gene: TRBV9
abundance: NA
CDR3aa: CASSVSGQGSGELFF
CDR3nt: TGTGCCAGCAGCGTATCGGGACAGGGCTCCGGGGAGCTGTTTTTT

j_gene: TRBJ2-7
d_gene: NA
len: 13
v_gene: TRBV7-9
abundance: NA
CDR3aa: CASSFNSEGKQYF
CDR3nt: TGTGCCAGCAGCTTTAATTCCGAGGGCAAGCAGTACTTC

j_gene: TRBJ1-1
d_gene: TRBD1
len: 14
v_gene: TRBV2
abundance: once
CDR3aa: CASSATGGWTEAFF
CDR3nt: TGTGCCAGCAGCGCAACAGGGGGTTGGACTGAAGCTTTCTTT

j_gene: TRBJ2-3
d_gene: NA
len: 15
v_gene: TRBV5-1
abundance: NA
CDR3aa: CASSLSALPGDTQYF
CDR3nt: TGCGCCAGCAGCTTATCAGCACTGCCAGGGGATACGCAGTATTTT

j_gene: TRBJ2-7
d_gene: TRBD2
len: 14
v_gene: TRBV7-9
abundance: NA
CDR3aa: CASSPGTSYAEQYF
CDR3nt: TGTGCCAGCAGCCCCGGGACTAGTTACGCCGAGCAGTACTTC

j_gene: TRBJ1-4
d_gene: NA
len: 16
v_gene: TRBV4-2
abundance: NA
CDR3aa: CASSQVVGGGNEKLFF
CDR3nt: TGTGCCAGCAGCCAAGTAGTTGGGGGCGGGAATGAAAAACTGTTTTTT

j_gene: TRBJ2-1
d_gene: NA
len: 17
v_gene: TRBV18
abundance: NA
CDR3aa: CASSPRVAAGIGNEQFF
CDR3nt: TGTGCCAGCTCACCCCGGGTCGCGGCGGGGATTGGCAATGAGCAGTTCTTC

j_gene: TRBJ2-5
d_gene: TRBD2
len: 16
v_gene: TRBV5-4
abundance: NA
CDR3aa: CASSLDLAGGQKTQYF
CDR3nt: TGTGCCAGCAGCTTGGATCTAGCGGGGGGGCAAAAGACCCAGTACTTC